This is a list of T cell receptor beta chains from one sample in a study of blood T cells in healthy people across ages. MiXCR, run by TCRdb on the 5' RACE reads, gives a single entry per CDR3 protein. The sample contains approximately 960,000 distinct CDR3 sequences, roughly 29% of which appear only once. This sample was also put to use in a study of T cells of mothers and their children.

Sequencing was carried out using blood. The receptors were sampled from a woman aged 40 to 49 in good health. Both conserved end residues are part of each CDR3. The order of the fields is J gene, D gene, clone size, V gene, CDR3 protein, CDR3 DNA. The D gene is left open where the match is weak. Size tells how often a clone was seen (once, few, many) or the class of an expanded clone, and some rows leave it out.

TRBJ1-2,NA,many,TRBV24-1,CATSDNRDNGHGYTF,TGTGCCACCAGTGACAACCGGGACAACGGTCATGGCTACACCTTC
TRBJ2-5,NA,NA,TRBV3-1,CASSQGWLSVGQSQETQYF,TGTGCCAGCAGCCAAGGTTGGCTTTCGGTCGGACAGTCCCAAGAGACCCAGTACTTC
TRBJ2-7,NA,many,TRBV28,CASSFHAPGQTYEQYF,TGTGCCAGCAGTTTCCACGCTCCGGGACAAACCTACGAGCAGTACTTC
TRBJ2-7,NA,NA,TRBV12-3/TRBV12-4,CASSPTRTGPYEQYF,TGTGCCAGCAGTCCAACACGGACTGGGCCCTACGAGCAGTACTTC
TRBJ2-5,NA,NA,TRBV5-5,CASSLTDSYGQYF,TGTGCCAGCAGCTTAACGGACTCCTACGGGCAGTACTTC
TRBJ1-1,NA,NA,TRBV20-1,CSASIGSLPETEAFF,TGCAGTGCTAGTATAGGCAGCCTTCCGGAAACTGAAGCTTTCTTT
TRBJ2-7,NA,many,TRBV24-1,CATSDGDPRTFYEQYF,TGTGCCACCAGTGACGGAGACCCCCGAACCTTCTACGAGCAGTACTTC
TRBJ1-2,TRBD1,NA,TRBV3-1,CASSPLRGGRGFGYTF,TGTGCCAGCAGCCCACTCAGGGGGGGACGGGGATTTGGCTACACCTTC
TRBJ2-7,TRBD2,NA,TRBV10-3,CAISEEGLAGYEQYF,TGTGCCATCAGTGAGGAGGGACTAGCGGGCTACGAGCAGTACTTC
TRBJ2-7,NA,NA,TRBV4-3,CASSQEGTPRDEQYF,TGCGCCAGCAGCCAAGAGGGGACTCCGCGCGACGAGCAGTACTTC
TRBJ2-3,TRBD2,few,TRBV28,CASRGTSRLQYF,TGTGCCAGCAGGGGGACTAGCCGTCTACAGTATTTT
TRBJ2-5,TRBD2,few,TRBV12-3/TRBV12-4,CASRRSGGRETQYF,TGTGCCAGCAGACGTAGCGGGGGGCGAGAGACCCAGTACTTC
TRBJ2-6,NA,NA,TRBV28,CASSFRGWGANVLTF,TGTGCCAGCAGTTTCCGAGGTTGGGGGGCCAACGTCCTGACTTTC
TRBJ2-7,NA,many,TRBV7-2,CASSLDLGLTYEQYF,TGTGCCAGCAGCTTAGATCTGGGCCTAACCTACGAGCAGTACTTC
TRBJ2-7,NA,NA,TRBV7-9,CASIEGRTGSYEQYF,TGTGCCAGCATAGAGGGGAGGACGGGGAGCTACGAGCAGTACTTC
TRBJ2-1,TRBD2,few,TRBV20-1,CSAQRSAGGGNEQFF,TGCAGTGCACAAAGATCAGCGGGGGGCGGGAATGAGCAGTTCTTC
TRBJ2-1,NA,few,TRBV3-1,CASSQIYNEQFF,TGTGCCAGCAGCCAAATTTACAATGAGCAGTTCTTC
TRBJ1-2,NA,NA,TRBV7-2,CASSLAYNYGYTF,TGTGCCAGCAGCTTGGCATATAACTATGGCTACACCTTC
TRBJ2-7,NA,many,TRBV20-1,CSASRTAASYEQYF,TGCAGTGCTAGTAGGACGGCCGCAAGCTACGAGCAGTACTTC
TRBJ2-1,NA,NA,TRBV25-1,CASRGTLDYNEQFF,TGTGCCAGCAGGGGGACACTGGACTACAATGAGCAGTTCTTC
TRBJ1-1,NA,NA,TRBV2,CASIPGRSSGAFF,TGTGCCAGCATCCCCGGAAGGTCCTCTGGAGCTTTCTTT
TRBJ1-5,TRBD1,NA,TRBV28,CAARIGGTSHQPQHF,TGTGCCGCAAGAATAGGGGGCACGTCTCATCAGCCCCAGCATTTT
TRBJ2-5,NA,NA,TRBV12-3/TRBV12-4,CASSLDRRVTEQYF,TGTGCCAGCAGTTTAGACAGGAGGGTTACGGAGCAGTACTTC
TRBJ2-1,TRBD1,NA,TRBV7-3,CASSRDRDDYNEQFF,TGTGCCAGCAGCCGGGACAGGGATGACTACAATGAGCAGTTCTTC
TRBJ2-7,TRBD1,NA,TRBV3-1,CAGSPDRAPWGEQYF,TGTGCCGGCAGCCCGGACAGGGCCCCTTGGGGCGAGCAGTACTTC
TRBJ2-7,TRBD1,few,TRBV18,CASSPRPDRVYEQYF,TGTGCCAGCTCACCAAGGCCCGACAGGGTCTACGAGCAGTACTTC
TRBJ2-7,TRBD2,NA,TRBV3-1,CASSQGRDYSYEQYF,TGTGCCAGCAGCCAAGGGCGGGACTACTCCTACGAGCAGTACTTC
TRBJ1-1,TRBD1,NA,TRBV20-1,CSATGQGRTEAFF,TGCAGTGCTACTGGACAGGGAAGGACTGAAGCTTTCTTT
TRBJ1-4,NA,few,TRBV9,CASSGSVKGNEKLFF,TGTGCCAGCAGCGGCTCAGTAAAAGGGAATGAAAAACTGTTTTTT
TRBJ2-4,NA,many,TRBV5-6,CASSFMSSSGIQYF,TGTGCCAGCAGCTTTATGTCTTCGTCGGGCATTCAGTACTTC
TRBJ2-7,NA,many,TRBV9,CASSTWTAARDEQYF,TGTGCCAGCAGCACATGGACCGCGGCGAGGGACGAGCAGTACTTC